Below are 4 T cell receptor beta chains sequenced from a single sample in a study of blood T cell repertoires in COVID-19. Sequenced by immunoSEQ multiplex PCR; TCRdb stores in-frame clones only, minus some. Of some 93,000 clones listed, about 89% are singletons. The sample consisted of peripheral blood. The receptors were gathered from a man aged 50 or older with acute or convalescent COVID-19.

This clone was recorded only once. This chain connects TRBV29-1 to TRBJ2-6; D uncertain. V was clipped by 0 bases and J by 4 bases, with 10 bases between them. The germline V gene has CDR1 SQVTM and CDR2 ANQGSEA. This CDR3 is 15 amino acids long. The CDR3 reads CSVEDLQTGANVLTF. DNA for the CDR3: TGCAGCGTTGAAGATCTTCAAACAGGGGCCAACGTCCTGACTTTC.

This clone appeared a few times. The V and J genes are TRBV3-1 (or the pseudogene TRBV3-2) and TRBJ2-2; 9 nucleotides line up with TRBD2. Germline V gene data show CDR1 as LGHDT and CDR2 as YNNKEL (reference sequence). The V gene end was trimmed by 4 bases and the J gene end by 0 bases; junction bases not matched to a gene: 18. The CDR3 runs to 21 residues. The CDR3 reads CASSPLPGTSRPLANTGELFF. The CDR3 coding sequence is TGTGCCAGCAGCCCCTTACCCGGGACTAGCCGACCATTGGCGAACACCGGGGAGCTGTTTTTT.

The rearrangement uses TRBV5-5 and TRBJ2-7, with D perhaps TRBD1 (5 bases). Germline CDR1 is SGHKS and CDR2 is YYEKEE (reference sequence). This CDR3 is built from 16 residues. With 4 bases removed from V and 3 bases from J, the gap between germline ends came to 20 bases. CDR3 loop: CASSPRLDSSYYEQYF. The CDR3 DNA follows: TGTGCCAGCAGCCCCCGCCTTGACAGTTCCTACTACGAGCAGTACTTC.

This clone was seen a handful of times. This chain joins TRBV19 and TRBJ1-5; D uncertain. Trimming took 1 base from V and 2 from J, leaving 9 bases between them. This CDR3 comprises 15 residues. From germline, CDR1 is LNHDA and CDR2 SQIVND (reference sequence). The CDR3 protein is CASSIAGIGNQPQHF. CDR3 sequence (DNA): TGTGCCAGTAGTATAGCGGGGATTGGCAATCAGCCCCAGCATTTT.